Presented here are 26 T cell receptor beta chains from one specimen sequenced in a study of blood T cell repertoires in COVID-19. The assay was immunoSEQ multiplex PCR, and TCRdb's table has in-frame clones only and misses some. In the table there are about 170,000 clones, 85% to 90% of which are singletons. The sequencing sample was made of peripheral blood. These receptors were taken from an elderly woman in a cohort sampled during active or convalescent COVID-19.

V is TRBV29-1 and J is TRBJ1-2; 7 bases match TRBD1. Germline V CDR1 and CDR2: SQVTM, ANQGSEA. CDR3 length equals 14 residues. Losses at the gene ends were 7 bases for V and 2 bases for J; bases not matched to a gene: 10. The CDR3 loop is CSAQGTVGNYGYTF. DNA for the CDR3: TGCAGCGCTCAAGGGACAGTTGGGAACTATGGCTACACCTTC.

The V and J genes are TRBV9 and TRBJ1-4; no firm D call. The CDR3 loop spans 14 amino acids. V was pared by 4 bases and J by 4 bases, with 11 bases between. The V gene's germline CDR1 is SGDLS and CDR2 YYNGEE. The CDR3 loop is CASSFRDFNEKLFF. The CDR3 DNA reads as TGTGCCAGCAGCTTCCGGGATTTTAATGAAAAACTGTTTTTT. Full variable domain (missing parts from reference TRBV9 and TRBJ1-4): DSGVTQTPKHLITATGQRVTLRCSPRSGDLSVYWYQQSLDQGLQFLIQYYNGEERAKGNILERFSAQQFPDLHSELNLSSLELGDSALYFCASSFRDFNEKLFFGSGTQLSVL.

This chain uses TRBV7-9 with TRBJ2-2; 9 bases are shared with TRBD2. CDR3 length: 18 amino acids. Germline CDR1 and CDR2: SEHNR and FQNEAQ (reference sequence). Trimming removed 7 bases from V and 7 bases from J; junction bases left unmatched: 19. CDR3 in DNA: TGTGCCAGCAACCCATCCTCCCCCCGCGGGAGGGCCGGCGGGGAGCTGTTTTTT. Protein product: CASNPSSPRGRAGGELFF.

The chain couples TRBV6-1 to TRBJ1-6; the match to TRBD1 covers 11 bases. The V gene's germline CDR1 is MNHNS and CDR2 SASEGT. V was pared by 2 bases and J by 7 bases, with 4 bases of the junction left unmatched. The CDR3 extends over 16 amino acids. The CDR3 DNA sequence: TGTGCCAGCAGTGAAAGGTGGGACAGGGGGAATTCACCCCTCCACTTT. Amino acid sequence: CASSERWDRGNSPLHF.

The CDR3 bases are TGTGCCAGCAGGAGTAACAGTGGAGAGACCCAGTACTTC. Its translation: CASRSNSGETQYF. The V gene is TRBV12-3 or TRBV12-4, the J gene TRBJ2-5; D gene ambiguous. CDR3 length: 13 amino acids. The germline V and J ends were trimmed by 6 bases and 4 bases, with 12 bases remaining between them.

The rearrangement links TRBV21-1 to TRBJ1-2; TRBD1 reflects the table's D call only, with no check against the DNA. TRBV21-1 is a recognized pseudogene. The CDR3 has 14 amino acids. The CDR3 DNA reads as TGTGCCAGCAGCAAAGTAAGAGACAAGGATTGTATCACCTTC. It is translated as CASSKVRDKDCITF.

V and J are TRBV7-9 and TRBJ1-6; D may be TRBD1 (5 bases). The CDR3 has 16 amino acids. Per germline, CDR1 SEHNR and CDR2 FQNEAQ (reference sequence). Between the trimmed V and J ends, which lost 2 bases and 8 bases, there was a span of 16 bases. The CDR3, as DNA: TGTGCCAGCAGCTTAAGCGCGGGGCAGGGAGATTCACCCCTCCACTTT. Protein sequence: CASSLSAGQGDSPLHF.

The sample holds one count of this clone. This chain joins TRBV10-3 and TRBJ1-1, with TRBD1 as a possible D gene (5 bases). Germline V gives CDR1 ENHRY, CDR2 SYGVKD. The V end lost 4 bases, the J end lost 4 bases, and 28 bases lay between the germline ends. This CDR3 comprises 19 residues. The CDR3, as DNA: TGTGCCATCAGTGGGGCCCCTGGGGGGGGAGGTATACAGAGCACTGAAGCTTTCTTT. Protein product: CAISGAPGGGGIQSTEAFF.

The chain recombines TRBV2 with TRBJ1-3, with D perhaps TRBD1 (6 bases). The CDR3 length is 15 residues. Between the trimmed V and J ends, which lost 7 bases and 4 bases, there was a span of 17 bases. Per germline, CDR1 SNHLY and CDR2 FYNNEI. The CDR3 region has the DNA TGTGCCAGCACCCAACGGGGGGGGCTCGGAAACACCATATATTTT. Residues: CASTQRGGLGNTIYF. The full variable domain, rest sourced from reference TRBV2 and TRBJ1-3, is EPEVTQTPSHQVTQMGQEVILRCVPISNHLYFYWYRQILGQKVEFLVSFYNNEISEKSEIFDDQFSVERPDGSNFTLKIRSTKLEDSAMYFCASTQRGGLGNTIYFGEGSWLTVV.

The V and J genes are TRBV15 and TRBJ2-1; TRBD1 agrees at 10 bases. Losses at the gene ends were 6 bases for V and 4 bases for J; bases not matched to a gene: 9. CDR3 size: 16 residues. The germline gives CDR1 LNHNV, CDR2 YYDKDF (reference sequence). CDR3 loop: CATSKTPGQGYNEQFF. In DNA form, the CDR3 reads TGTGCCACCAGTAAAACGCCGGGACAGGGGTACAATGAGCAGTTCTTC.

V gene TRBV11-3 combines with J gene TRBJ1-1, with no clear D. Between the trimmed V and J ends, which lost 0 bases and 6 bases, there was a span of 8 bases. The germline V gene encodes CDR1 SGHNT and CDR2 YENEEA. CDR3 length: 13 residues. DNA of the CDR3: TGTGCCAGCAGCTTAGATCAGGTATCTGAAGCTTTCTTT. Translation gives CASSLDQVSEAFF.

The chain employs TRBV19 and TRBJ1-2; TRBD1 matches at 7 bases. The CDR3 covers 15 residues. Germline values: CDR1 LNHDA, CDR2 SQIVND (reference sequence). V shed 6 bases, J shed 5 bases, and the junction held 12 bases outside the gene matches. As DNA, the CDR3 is TGTGCCAGTAGAGACAACAGGGGAATTGGTTATGGCTACACCTTC. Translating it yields CASRDNRGIGYGYTF.

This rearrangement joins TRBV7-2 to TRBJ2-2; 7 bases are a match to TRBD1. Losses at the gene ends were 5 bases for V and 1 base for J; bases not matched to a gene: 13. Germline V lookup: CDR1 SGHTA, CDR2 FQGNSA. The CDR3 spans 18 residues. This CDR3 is CASSHRTGLLLNTGELFF. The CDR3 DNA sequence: TGTGCCAGCAGCCATAGGACAGGCCTCCTTCTGAACACCGGGGAGCTGTTTTTT.

The CDR3 region is CASSIQGSGANVLTF. The CDR3 bases are TGTGCCAGTAGTATTCAGGGCTCTGGGGCCAACGTCCTGACTTTC. The chain employs TRBV19 and TRBJ2-6, with D possibly TRBD1 on 5 matching bases. Trimming stripped 3 bases from V and 0 bases from J, with 6 bases between. CDR1 is LNHDA and CDR2 is SQIVND in the germline V gene (reference sequence). This CDR3 has 15 amino acids. The full variable domain, completed using reference TRBV19 and TRBJ2-6, is DGGITQSPKYLFRKEGQNVTLSCEQNLNHDAMYWYRQDPGQGLRLIYYSQIVNDFQKGDIAEGYSVSREKKESFPLTVTSAQKNPTAFYLCASSIQGSGANVLTFGAGSRLTVL.

CDR3 nucleotides: TGTGCCAGCAAGTCCGGGAGTCTCTCCACAGATACGCAGTATTTT. This gives the protein CASKSGSLSTDTQYF. V usage is TRBV27 and J usage is TRBJ2-3, with D tentatively TRBD2 (6 bases). Germline V CDR1 and CDR2: MNHEY, SMNVEV (reference sequence). Trimming cost V 7 bases and J 2 bases, with 16 bases left between them. This CDR3 region has 15 residues.

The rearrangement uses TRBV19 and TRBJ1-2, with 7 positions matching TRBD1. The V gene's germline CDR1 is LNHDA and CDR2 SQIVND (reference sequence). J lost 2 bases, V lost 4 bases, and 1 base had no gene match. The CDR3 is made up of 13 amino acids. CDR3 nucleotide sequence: TGTGCCAGTAGTACGGGACAGAACTATGGCTACACCTTC. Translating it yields CASSTGQNYGYTF. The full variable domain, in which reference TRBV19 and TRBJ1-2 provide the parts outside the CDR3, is DGGITQSPKYLFRKEGQNVTLSCEQNLNHDAMYWYRQDPGQGLRLIYYSQIVNDFQKGDIAEGYSVSREKKESFPLTVTSAQKNPTAFYLCASSTGQNYGYTFGSGTRLTVV.

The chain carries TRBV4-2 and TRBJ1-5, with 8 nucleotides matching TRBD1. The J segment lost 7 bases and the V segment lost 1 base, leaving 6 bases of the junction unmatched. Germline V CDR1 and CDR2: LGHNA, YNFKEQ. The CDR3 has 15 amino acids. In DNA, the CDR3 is TGTGCCAGCAGCCAAGCAGGGGGCGCAAACCAGCCCCAGCATTTT. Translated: CASSQAGGANQPQHF.

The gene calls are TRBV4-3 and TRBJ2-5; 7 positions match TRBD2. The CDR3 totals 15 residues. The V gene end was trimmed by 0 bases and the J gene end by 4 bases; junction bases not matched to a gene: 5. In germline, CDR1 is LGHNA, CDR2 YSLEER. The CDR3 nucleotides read TGCGCCAGCAGCCAAGAGCGGGGGAGAGGAGAGACCCAGTACTTC. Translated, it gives CASSQERGRGETQYF.

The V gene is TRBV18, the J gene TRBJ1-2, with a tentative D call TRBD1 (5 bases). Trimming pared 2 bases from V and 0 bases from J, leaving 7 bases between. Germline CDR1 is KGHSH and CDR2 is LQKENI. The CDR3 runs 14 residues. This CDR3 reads CASSPGGANYGYTF. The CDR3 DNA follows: TGTGCCAGCTCACCAGGGGGGGCTAACTATGGCTACACCTTC.

This CDR3 is CASNKRGSAYEQYF. As DNA, the CDR3 is TGTGCCAGCAATAAGCGGGGTTCTGCCTACGAGCAGTACTTC. The V and J genes are TRBV6-5 and TRBJ2-7, with TRBD2 identical over 7 bases. Trimming at V came to 7 bases and at J to 2 bases, leaving 8 bases not matched to a gene. The CDR3 loop spans 14 amino acids. Germline V gene lookup returns CDR1 MNHEY and CDR2 SVGAGI.

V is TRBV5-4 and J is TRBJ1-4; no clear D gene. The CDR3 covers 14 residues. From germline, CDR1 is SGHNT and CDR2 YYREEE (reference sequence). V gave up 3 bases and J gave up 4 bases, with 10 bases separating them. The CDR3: CASSSDKYNEKLFF. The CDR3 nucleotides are TGTGCCAGCAGCTCCGACAAGTATAATGAAAAACTGTTTTTT.

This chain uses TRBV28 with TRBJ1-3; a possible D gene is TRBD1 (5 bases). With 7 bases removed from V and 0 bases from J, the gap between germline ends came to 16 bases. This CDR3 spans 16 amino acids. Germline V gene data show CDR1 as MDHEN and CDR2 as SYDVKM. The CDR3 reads CASKSPGSSSGNTIYF. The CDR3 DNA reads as TGTGCCAGCAAGTCCCCAGGGTCGAGCTCTGGAAACACCATATATTTT.

The CDR3 sequence: CASSQVSGNEQFF. The CDR3 nucleotides read TGTGCCAGCAGCCAAGTTAGCGGGAATGAGCAGTTCTTC. The chain couples TRBV3-1 (or the pseudogene TRBV3-2) to TRBJ2-1; 7 bases fit TRBD2. The V segment lost 1 base and the J segment 7 bases; nucleotides outside the gene matches: 1. Germline CDR1 LGHDT, CDR2 YNNKEL (reference sequence). The CDR3 sequence is 13 residues long.

The CDR3 DNA reads as TGTGCCAGCAGGTCCGGACAGGGAGACGTCTATGGCTACACCTTC. This sequence encodes CASRSGQGDVYGYTF. The chain carries TRBV6-5 and TRBJ1-2, with 8 bases fitting TRBD1. Germline V gene data show CDR1 as MNHEY and CDR2 as SVGAGI. The J segment lost 4 bases and the V segment lost 6 bases, leaving 10 bases of the junction unmatched. CDR3 length: 15 residues.

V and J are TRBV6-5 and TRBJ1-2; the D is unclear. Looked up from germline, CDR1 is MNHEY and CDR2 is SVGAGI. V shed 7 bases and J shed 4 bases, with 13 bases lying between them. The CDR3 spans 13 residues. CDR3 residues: CASKQTGFYGYTF. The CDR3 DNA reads TGTGCCAGCAAACAGACGGGATTCTATGGCTACACCTTC.

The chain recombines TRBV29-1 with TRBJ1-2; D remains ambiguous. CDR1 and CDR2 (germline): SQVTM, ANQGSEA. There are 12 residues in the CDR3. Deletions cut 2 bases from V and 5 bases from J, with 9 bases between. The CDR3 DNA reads TGCAGCGTTGAATTCCGGCGGTATGGCTACACCTTC. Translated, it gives CSVEFRRYGYTF.